What follows is one T cell receptor (beta chain) and its context. The data stem from a study of T cell repertoires in cytomegalovirus infection. For the study at large: Based on public TCR beta signatures, there were indications of CMV infection and of a matching HLA type.

CDR3 size: 17 residues. Looked up from germline, CDR1 is MGHRA and CDR2 is YSYEKL. Trimming removed 3 bases from V and 10 bases from J, with 22 bases in between. Each CDR3 protein is one row after TCRdb ran MiXCR on the reads. The top ten hold roughly 27% of the sample, which has about 180,000 distinct CDR3 sequences, 13% to 15% seen once. The specimen was PBMCs. This TCR was sampled from a human donor in good health (CMV status not recorded). Some clones in this sample may be carry-over from other donors' samples. The chain combines TRBV4-1 with TRBJ1-6, with D possibly being TRBD1 (5 bases). CDR3 sequence (DNA): TGCGCCAGCAGCCAGATAAGTACCGGGACCCGAAACTCACCCCTCCACTTT. This codes for CASSQISTGTRNSPLHF.